These 8 T cell receptor beta chains originate from one sample sequenced in a study of control samples from healthy donors and cancer patients. Here immunoSEQ multiplex PCR was the method, and the copy in TCRdb shows in-frame clones only, minus some. The sample holds about 200,000 clones, approximately 90% seen once. The sequencing input was blood. These receptors were collected from a man aged 25 to 40 in good health.

Only one count was recorded for this clone. This chain uses TRBV9 with TRBJ2-7, with D possibly matching TRBD2 (5 bases). Deletions cut 3 bases from V and 0 bases from J, with 10 bases between. This CDR3 is built from 14 residues. The germline gives CDR1 SGDLS, CDR2 YYNGEE. DNA for the CDR3: TGTGCCAGCAGCGGAGGACTGTTCTCCTACGAGCAGTACTTC. Its protein is CASSGGLFSYEQYF.

CDR3 DNA: TGTGCCAGCAGTGAAGGGGCAGGGCGCAATCAGCCCCAGCATTTT. This encodes CASSEGAGRNQPQHF. The chain joins TRBV2 to TRBJ1-5; perhaps TRBD1 as D (5 bases). This CDR3 comprises 15 residues. Trimming removed 1 base from V and 2 bases from J, with 9 bases in between. Germline V lookup: CDR1 SNHLY, CDR2 FYNNEI.

The chain couples TRBV6-1 to TRBJ1-5; weak D call: TRBD1 (6 bases). The CDR3 runs 16 residues. Germline CDR1 is MNHNS and CDR2 is SASEGT. V was clipped by 0 bases and J by 0 bases, with 9 bases between them. CDR3 amino acids: CASSEAQGYSNQPQHF. DNA of the CDR3: TGTGCCAGCAGTGAAGCACAGGGATATAGCAATCAGCCCCAGCATTTT.

V is TRBV3-1 (or the pseudogene TRBV3-2) and J is TRBJ2-1; weak D call: TRBD1 (6 bases). The V and J ends lost 3 bases and 2 bases respectively, with 11 bases between them. CDR3 length: 15 amino acids. Germline lookup yields CDR1 LGHDT and CDR2 YNNKEL (reference sequence). DNA for the CDR3: TGTGCCAGCAGCCAGAGCGCAGGGGCCTACAATGAGCAGTTCTTC. Amino acid sequence: CASSQSAGAYNEQFF.

This chain joins TRBV27 and TRBJ1-1, with a weak D call TRBD1 (6 bases). This CDR3 is built from 14 residues. CDR1 MNHEY and CDR2 SMNVEV come from the germline V gene (reference sequence). V lost 5 bases to trimming and J lost 0 bases, with 10 bases between them. CDR3 amino acids: CASSVQGLNTEAFF. In DNA form, the CDR3 reads TGTGCCAGCAGTGTACAGGGTTTGAACACTGAAGCTTTCTTT.

The chain has TRBV6-5 and TRBJ2-1; D unclear. CDR1 is MNHEY and CDR2 is SVGAGI in the germline V gene. CDR3 size: 13 residues. The ends were cut back, 6 bases at V and 6 bases at J, with 12 bases in the middle. The CDR3 region is CASRRLGTNEQFF. Written as DNA, the CDR3 is TGTGCCAGCAGGCGACTCGGAACCAATGAGCAGTTCTTC.

The rearrangement joins TRBV5-1 to TRBJ2-3; the D is unclear. The CDR3 contains 15 residues. In germline, CDR1 is SGHRS, CDR2 YFSETQ. V was pared by 5 bases and J by 1 base, with 14 bases between. The CDR3 nucleotides read TGCGCCAGCAGTATGTCGTCGCACCGCACAGATACGCAGTATTTT. Its protein is CASSMSSHRTDTQYF.

Only one count was recorded for this clone. V is TRBV6-5 and J is TRBJ1-5, with unresolved D. The V end lost 11 bases, the J end lost 0 bases, and 11 bases lay between the germline ends. The germline V gene encodes CDR1 MNHEY and CDR2 SVGAGI. The CDR3 is made up of 13 amino acids. The CDR3 DNA follows: TGTGCCGCCAGTAGTGGTAGCAATCAGCCCCAGCATTTT. Residues: CAASSGSNQPQHF.